This T cell receptor (beta chain) was captured by sequencing in a study of T cell responses to AZD1222 COVID-19 vaccine. Study-wide results and caveats: Nearly half of the spike-specific TCRs reportedly recognize variant regions that carry no mutations. The breadth and depth of Spike-specific TCRs increased once two AZD1222 doses had been given.

This clone was detected a few times. Its specificity is not known. The CDR3 contains 14 residues. Unmatched junction bases numbered 2, after V lost 2 bases and J lost 4 bases. Per germline, CDR1 MGHRA and CDR2 YSYEKL. Clones were read by immunoSEQ multiplex PCR, and TCRdb kept only the in-frame ones, dropping some. The table lists about 130,000 clones, about 90% of them singletons, with 4.4% in the top ten. This chain joins TRBV4-1 and TRBJ2-1; 7 bases align to TRBD1. The source of this sequence is an adult in good health. The starting material was peripheral blood, obtained on day 0 of MenACWY control vaccination. The CDR3 loop is CASSQTGQYNEQFF. DNA for the CDR3: TGCGCCAGCAGCCAAACGGGACAGTACAATGAGCAGTTCTTC.